These 18 T cell receptor beta chains share one sample of origin, sequenced in a study of cytomegalovirus exposure and HLA in healthy donors. PCR employed 60 Vbeta and 13 Jbeta primers. Repertoires were generated with immunoSEQ multiplex PCR, while TCRdb's copy carries only in-frame clones and drops some. Of some 81,000 clones detected, roughly 72% appear once; the ten largest clones hold over 8.5%. The sample was PBMCs. Every receptor here comes from a woman between 35 and 50 years old in good health and CMV-seropositive.

V and J are TRBV9 and TRBJ2-2; 7 bases line up with TRBD2. Germline V gives CDR1 SGDLS, CDR2 YYNGEE. V dropped 0 bases and J dropped 7; count of bases not matched to a gene: 6. CDR3 size: 15 residues. In DNA form, the CDR3 reads TGTGCCAGCAGCGTAGGCAGCGGGACGGGCGGGGAGCTGTTTTTT. This sequence encodes CASSVGSGTGGELFF.

The rearrangement joins TRBV27 to TRBJ2-7; 7 positions agree with TRBD2. This CDR3 region has 15 residues. Germline values: CDR1 MNHEY, CDR2 SMNVEV (reference sequence). The J segment lost 0 bases and the V segment lost 2 bases, leaving 4 bases of the junction unmatched. CDR3 amino acids: CASSLGRGYSYEQYF. The DNA for the CDR3 is TGTGCCAGCAGTTTAGGGAGGGGTTACTCCTACGAGCAGTACTTC.

The chain couples TRBV7-6 to TRBJ1-2; 8 bases fit TRBD1. Looked up from germline, CDR1 is SGHVS and CDR2 is FNYEAQ. Germline trimming cut 0 bases from V and 7 bases from J; bases unmatched to any gene: 7. This CDR3 spans 15 amino acids. CDR3: CASSLAVGQEFGYTF. CDR3 DNA: TGTGCCAGCAGCTTAGCGGTGGGACAGGAGTTTGGCTACACCTTC.

V gene TRBV4-1 combines with J gene TRBJ2-2; TRBD2 agrees at 13 bases. Germline loops: CDR1 MGHRA, CDR2 YSYEKL. This CDR3 comprises 19 residues. Trimming took 0 bases from V and 7 from J; bases not matched to a gene: 11. CDR3 region: CASSQDGTSGRARGGELFF. CDR3 DNA sequence: TGCGCCAGCAGCCAAGACGGAACTAGCGGGAGGGCCCGAGGCGGGGAGCTGTTTTTT.

In its sample, this clone was seen a few times. J is TRBJ1-6 and V is TRBV28; maybe TRBD1 (5 bases). This CDR3 spans 13 amino acids. The V end lost 7 bases, the J end lost 10 bases, and 14 bases lay between the germline ends. Germline V gene sequence: CDR1 MDHEN, CDR2 SYDVKM. The CDR3 sequence: CASTPAGKSPLHF. As DNA, the CDR3 is TGTGCCAGCACCCCCGCAGGGAAATCACCCCTCCACTTT.

The chain is built from TRBV6-1 and TRBJ1-5; tentative D call: TRBD1 (5 bases). Trimming stripped 4 bases from V and 7 bases from J, with 11 bases between. The CDR3 is made up of 13 amino acids. The germline gives CDR1 MNHNS, CDR2 SASEGT. CDR3 in DNA: TGTGCCAGCAGTGCTTCAGGGAACCAGCCCCAGCATTTT. It yields the protein CASSASGNQPQHF.

The chain has TRBV27 and TRBJ1-2, with D unresolved. From germline, CDR1 is MNHEY and CDR2 SMNVEV (reference sequence). CDR3 length: 14 residues. Trimming took 5 bases from V and 0 from J, leaving 10 bases between them. The CDR3 protein is CASSPLGTNYGYTF. For the CDR3, the DNA is TGTGCCAGCAGTCCCCTCGGTACTAACTATGGCTACACCTTC.

The chain employs TRBV6-5 and TRBJ2-7; 8 nucleotides match TRBD2. CDR3 length equals 13 residues. Germline V gives CDR1 MNHEY, CDR2 SVGAGI. Trimming cost V 4 bases and J 6 bases; bases outside gene matches: 5. As DNA, the CDR3 is TGTGCCAGCAGTTCTCAGGGGACTAGCGAGCAGTACTTC. Protein product: CASSSQGTSEQYF.

This sequence joins TRBV29-1 and TRBJ2-7; 9 bases line up with TRBD1. Trimming cost V 5 bases and J 3 bases; bases outside gene matches: 2. Germline V gives CDR1 SQVTM, CDR2 ANQGSEA. The CDR3 covers 12 residues. The CDR3: CSVRDRDYEQYF. CDR3 nucleotides: TGCAGCGTTAGGGACAGGGACTACGAGCAGTACTTC.

The J gene is TRBJ2-3, the V gene TRBV5-4, with 8 nucleotides matching TRBD1. Losses at the gene ends were 9 bases for V and 4 bases for J; bases not matched to a gene: 7. Germline V gives CDR1 SGHNT, CDR2 YYREEE (reference sequence). CDR3 length equals 13 residues. CDR3 sequence reads: CATRTGTSDTQYF. CDR3 coding DNA: TGTGCCACCAGGACAGGGACCTCAGATACGCAGTATTTT.

The rearrangement links TRBV6-6 to TRBJ2-5; maybe TRBD1 (5 bases). Germline CDR1 and CDR2: MNHNY and SVGAGI (reference sequence). V gave up 7 bases and J gave up 1 base, with 13 bases separating them. CDR3 length: 14 amino acids. The CDR3 here is CASNQQDIQETQYF. For the CDR3, the DNA is TGTGCCAGCAATCAACAGGATATCCAAGAGACCCAGTACTTC.

This clone has a single count. This CDR3 is CASSEYAGANNEQFF. DNA of the CDR3: TGTGCCAGCAGTGAGTATGCGGGAGCCAACAATGAGCAGTTCTTC. This rearrangement joins TRBV6-1 to TRBJ2-1; 7 bases fit TRBD2. The CDR3 covers 15 residues. J lost 5 bases, V lost 3 bases, and 7 bases had no gene match. CDR1 is MNHNS and CDR2 is SASEGT in the germline V gene.

J is TRBJ1-2 and V is TRBV28, with D perhaps TRBD1 (5 bases). This CDR3 comprises 16 residues. CDR1 and CDR2 (germline): MDHEN, SYDVKM. V was clipped by 7 bases and J by 4 bases, with 22 bases between them. Written as DNA, the CDR3 is TGTGCCAGCACCGCATCGTGGGTCAGGGAGGCCTATGGCTACACCTTC. This gives the protein CASTASWVREAYGYTF.

The chain has TRBV4-3 and TRBJ1-2; 9 nucleotides agree with TRBD1. With V trimmed by 4 bases and J by 0 bases, 9 bases remained unmatched. CDR1 LGHNA and CDR2 YSLEER come from the germline V gene. This CDR3 contains 17 residues. The DNA for the CDR3 is TGCGCCAGCAGCCTTAGGGGACAGGGCGCCACTAACTATGGCTACACCTTC. As protein: CASSLRGQGATNYGYTF.

The chain recombines TRBV7-6 with TRBJ1-4, with 11 bases matching TRBD1. This CDR3 is built from 15 residues. Germline V CDR1 and CDR2: SGHVS, FNYEAQ. J was trimmed by 11 bases and V by 3 bases; bases with no gene match: 8. This CDR3 reads CASSLDRGQVGKLFF. CDR3 sequence (DNA): TGTGCCAGCAGCTTGGACAGGGGGCAGGTGGGGAAACTGTTTTTT.

The table lists this clone with a few counts. The chain employs TRBV28 and TRBJ1-2; D might be TRBD1 (5 bases). CDR1 is MDHEN and CDR2 is SYDVKM in the germline V gene. There are 16 residues in the CDR3. The germline V and J ends were trimmed by 3 bases and 2 bases, with 16 bases remaining between them. For the CDR3, the DNA is TGTGCCAGCAGTTTTTCGAGTCGGGGGTTGAACTATGGCTACACCTTC. Its protein is CASSFSSRGLNYGYTF.

This clone occurred once. The chain is built from TRBV6-5 and TRBJ1-3; possible D gene TRBD1, 6 bases. This CDR3 is built from 14 residues. Per the germline V gene, CDR1 is MNHEY and CDR2 is SVGAGI. V lost 5 bases, J lost 0 bases, and 8 bases lay in between. The CDR3: CASSGQHSGNTIYF. CDR3 bases: TGTGCCAGCAGTGGACAGCACTCTGGAAACACCATATATTTT.

The rearrangement joins TRBV5-1 to TRBJ2-1; a weak D match, TRBD1 (6 bases). Looked up from germline, CDR1 is SGHRS and CDR2 is YFSETQ. The CDR3 has 15 residues. V was shortened by 4 bases and J by 3 bases, with 14 bases between the two germline ends. The CDR3 loop reads CASSQQGYGYNEQFF. In DNA, the CDR3 is TGCGCCAGCAGCCAACAGGGTTACGGCTACAATGAGCAGTTCTTC.